The 21 T cell receptor beta chains given below trace back to one sample, sequenced in a study of T cell responses to AZD1222 COVID-19 vaccine. Some clones are missing from TCRdb's copy, which holds only in-frame ones; the method was immunoSEQ multiplex PCR. Counted here are 110,000 to 150,000 clones, approximately 90% occurring once; the ten biggest clones make up 2.8%. The material was peripheral blood, obtained on day 0 of AZD1222 vaccination. All receptors derive from an adult in good health.

The CDR3 here is CATSRDRGSYYEQYF. In nucleotides, the CDR3 is TGTGCCACCAGCAGAGACAGGGGATCATACTACGAGCAGTACTTC. This rearrangement joins TRBV15 to TRBJ2-7, with a possible D match to TRBD1 (6 bases). There are 15 residues in the CDR3. V lost 0 bases and J lost 3, with 12 bases in between. Germline assignment: CDR1 LNHNV and CDR2 YYDKDF (reference sequence).

This chain connects TRBV29-1 to TRBJ1-1; D may be TRBD1 (6 bases). The CDR3 consists of 15 residues. CDR1 and CDR2 from the germline V gene are SQVTM and ANQGSEA. The ends were cut back, 0 bases at V and 3 bases at J, with 14 bases in the middle. CDR3: CSVEERVQGDTEAFF. The CDR3 nucleotides are TGCAGCGTTGAAGAGCGGGTACAGGGAGACACTGAAGCTTTCTTT. Full variable domain (remainder filled in from reference TRBV29-1 and TRBJ1-1): SAVISQKPSRDICQRGTSLTIQCQVDSQVTMMFWYRQQPGQSLTLIATANQGSEATYESGFVIDKFPISRPNLTFSTLTVSNMSPEDSSIYLCSVEERVQGDTEAFFGQGTRLTVV.

A single count supports this clone. The V call is TRBV19, the J call TRBJ1-1; tentatively, D is TRBD1 (5 bases). Trimming cost V 9 bases and J 0 bases, with 17 bases left between them. The CDR3 sequence is 15 residues long. Germline V gene sequence: CDR1 LNHDA, CDR2 SQIVND (reference sequence). The CDR3 DNA is TGTGCCAGCGTACCGGGACGCGGGATGAACACTGAAGCTTTCTTT. It is translated as CASVPGRGMNTEAFF.

V and J are TRBV5-1 and TRBJ1-5; D is perhaps TRBD1 (6 bases). V was trimmed by 1 base and J by 1 base, leaving 9 bases between them. This CDR3 comprises 15 residues. Germline CDR1 reads SGHRS; CDR2 reads YFSETQ. The CDR3 spells CASSLTGLSNQPQHF. Here the CDR3 DNA reads TGCGCCAGCAGCTTGACAGGGTTGAGCAATCAGCCCCAGCATTTT. Full variable domain (missing parts from reference TRBV5-1 and TRBJ1-5): KAGVTQTPRYLIKTRGQQVTLSCSPISGHRSVSWYQQTPGQGLQFLFEYFSETQRNKGNFPGRFSGRQFSNSRSEMNVSTLELGDSALYLCASSLTGLSNQPQHFGDGTRLSIL.

The chain employs TRBV3-1 (or the pseudogene TRBV3-2) and TRBJ2-7; TRBD1 matches at 12 bases. Per germline, CDR1 LGHDT and CDR2 YNNKEL (reference sequence). The ends lost 8 bases at V and 4 bases at J; junction bases unmatched: 12. The CDR3 consists of 16 residues. CDR3 protein: CASPPPGTGGAYEQYF. For the CDR3, the DNA is TGTGCCAGCCCGCCCCCCGGGACAGGGGGCGCATACGAGCAGTACTTC.

This clone has just a few counts. V is TRBV28 and J is TRBJ2-5; TRBD2 aligns across 12 bases. CDR1 is MDHEN and CDR2 is SYDVKM in the germline V gene. Trimming took 8 bases from V and 5 from J; bases not matched to a gene: 9. The CDR3 is made up of 15 amino acids. The CDR3 region has the DNA TGTGCCAGCTGGCCGGGACTAGCGGGCGACGAGACCCAGTACTTC. As protein: CASWPGLAGDETQYF.

Only one count was recorded for this clone. The rearrangement joins TRBV10-3 to TRBJ2-7; tentative D call: TRBD1 (5 bases). Germline values: CDR1 ENHRY, CDR2 SYGVKD. The V gene lost 2 bases and the J gene lost 0 bases, with 17 bases spanning the gap. The CDR3 sequence is 17 residues long. In nucleotides, the CDR3 is TGTGCCATCAGTGAGACGTTAGTAGGGGCCAGCTCCTACGAGCAGTACTTC. Translation gives CAISETLVGASSYEQYF.

The genes are TRBV12-5 and TRBJ2-7, with D possibly TRBD2 on 7 matching bases. The length of the CDR3 is 14 residues. CDR1 is LGHNT and CDR2 is FRNRAP in the germline V gene. Between the trimmed V and J ends, which lost 6 bases and 5 bases, there was a span of 17 bases. CDR3 sequence: CASGPHRGADEQYF. The CDR3 nucleotides read TGTGCTAGTGGCCCGCACCGGGGGGCCGACGAGCAGTACTTC.

This clone was seen a few times. J is TRBJ2-2 and V is TRBV5-1; tentatively, D is TRBD1 (5 bases). V was cut by 0 bases and J by 6 bases, with 9 bases left in between. Germline V CDR1 and CDR2: SGHRS, YFSETQ. CDR3 size: 14 residues. The DNA of the CDR3 is TGCGCCAGCAGCTTGGCCCAGACAGCCGGGGAGCTGTTTTTT. Its translation is CASSLAQTAGELFF.

V is TRBV9 and J is TRBJ1-2, with TRBD1 matching 7 bases. The CDR3 loop spans 14 amino acids. Trimming removed 4 bases from V and 3 bases from J; junction bases left unmatched: 6. CDR1 and CDR2 from the germline V gene are SGDLS and YYNGEE. The DNA for the CDR3 is TGTGCCAGCAGCTCCCCGACAGGGTACTATGGCTACACCTTC. Translating gives CASSSPTGYYGYTF.

The chain joins TRBV15 to TRBJ1-5, with D perhaps TRBD1 (5 bases). CDR1 is LNHNV and CDR2 is YYDKDF in the germline V gene (reference sequence). The V end lost 0 bases, the J end lost 2 bases, and 8 bases lay between the germline ends. This CDR3 comprises 15 residues. CDR3 DNA sequence: TGTGCCACCAGCAGAGATATGGGGGGCAATCAGCCCCAGCATTTT. It yields the protein CATSRDMGGNQPQHF.

The chain links TRBV5-1 to TRBJ2-7; TRBD2 might be the D (6 bases). CDR1 SGHRS and CDR2 YFSETQ come from the germline V gene. Trimming pared 6 bases from V and 4 bases from J, leaving 14 bases between. The CDR3 totals 13 residues. CDR3 residues: CASKLASYYEQYF. CDR3 nucleotides: TGCGCCAGCAAGCTAGCGTCCTATTACGAGCAGTACTTC.

The J gene is TRBJ1-5, the V gene TRBV20-1; TRBD1 might be the D (6 bases). Germline V gene lookup returns CDR1 DFQATT and CDR2 SNEGSKA (reference sequence). Trimming took 3 bases from V and 5 from J, leaving 11 bases between them. The CDR3 covers 13 residues. The CDR3 nucleotides read TGCAGTGCTAGTAGCAGGGGTGATCAGCCCCAGCATTTT. Its translation: CSASSRGDQPQHF.

CDR3 residues: CASSLRSGDQVGEQFF. The CDR3 coding sequence is TGTGCCAGCAGCTTAAGGTCGGGAGATCAGGTTGGTGAGCAGTTCTTC. This sequence joins TRBV7-3 and TRBJ2-1; possible D gene TRBD2, 6 bases. CDR3 size: 16 residues. The ends were cut back, 1 base at V and 9 bases at J, with 19 bases in the middle. The germline V gene has CDR1 SGHTA and CDR2 FQGTGA. The full variable domain, its missing parts supplied by reference TRBV7-3 and TRBJ2-1, is GAGVSQTPSNKVTEKGKYVELRCDPISGHTALYWYRQSLGQGPEFLIYFQGTGAADDSGLPNDRFFAVRPEGSVSTLKIQRTERGDSAVYLCASSLRSGDQVGEQFFGPGTRLTVL.

CDR3 residues: CASSPRGTAYNEQFF. The CDR3 DNA reads TGCGCCAGCAGCCCCCGTGGGACAGCTTACAATGAGCAGTTCTTC. The rearrangement links TRBV5-1 to TRBJ2-1, with 7 bases that match TRBD1. V trimming: 4 bases; J trimming: 4 bases; junction bases outside the gene matches: 8. Germline CDR1 is SGHRS and CDR2 is YFSETQ. CDR3 length: 15 amino acids.

This chain uses TRBV28 with TRBJ1-2, with 10 bases lining up with TRBD1. The CDR3 sequence is 14 residues long. Per the germline V gene, CDR1 is MDHEN and CDR2 is SYDVKM. After removal of 6 bases from V and 4 bases from J, the junction contained 5 bases not matched to a gene. The CDR3 reads CASRETGGVYGYTF. As DNA, the CDR3 is TGTGCCAGCAGAGAGACAGGGGGCGTCTATGGCTACACCTTC.

The chain combines TRBV27 with TRBJ1-4; 8 nucleotides line up with TRBD1. The CDR3 length is 14 residues. CDR1 is MNHEY and CDR2 is SMNVEV in the germline V gene (reference sequence). V shed 5 bases and J 5 bases; nucleotides not matched to a gene: 4. CDR3: CASSDRGGNEKLFF. CDR3 DNA: TGTGCCAGCAGTGACAGGGGCGGGAATGAAAAACTGTTTTTT.

The chain couples TRBV19 to TRBJ2-7; 7 nucleotides line up with TRBD1. The junction had 4 bases not matched to a gene; V was cut back by 8 bases and J by 0 bases. Germline assignment: CDR1 LNHDA and CDR2 SQIVND (reference sequence). This CDR3 has 13 amino acids. The CDR3 DNA is TGTGCCAGTGGGGACAGCCGCTCCTACGAGCAGTACTTC. This encodes CASGDSRSYEQYF.

The V and J genes are TRBV6-5 and TRBJ1-3; D is unclear. This CDR3 is built from 15 residues. Germline-derived CDR1 and CDR2 are MNHEY and SVGAGI. The ends were cut back, 0 bases at V and 2 bases at J, with 8 bases in the middle. CDR3 DNA sequence: TGTGCCAGCAGTTACTCACGGTGGGCTGGAAACACCATATATTTT. As protein: CASSYSRWAGNTIYF.

V gene TRBV10-1 combines with J gene TRBJ1-1, with a weak D call TRBD1 (5 bases). The CDR3 is 10 amino acids. V was pared by 7 bases and J by 10 bases, with 10 bases between. Per the germline V gene, CDR1 is WNHNN and CDR2 is SYGVQD (reference sequence). Here the CDR3 reads CASTGGGAFF. The CDR3 DNA reads as TGCGCCAGCACCGGTGGGGGAGCTTTCTTT.

The V call is TRBV9, the J call TRBJ2-5, with TRBD1 as a possible D gene (6 bases). V was clipped by 2 bases and J by 10 bases, with 12 bases between them. This CDR3 has 12 residues. Per the germline V gene, CDR1 is SGDLS and CDR2 is YYNGEE. In DNA, the CDR3 is TGTGCCAGCAGCGTGGCACAGGGTGACCAGTACTTC. This sequence encodes CASSVAQGDQYF.